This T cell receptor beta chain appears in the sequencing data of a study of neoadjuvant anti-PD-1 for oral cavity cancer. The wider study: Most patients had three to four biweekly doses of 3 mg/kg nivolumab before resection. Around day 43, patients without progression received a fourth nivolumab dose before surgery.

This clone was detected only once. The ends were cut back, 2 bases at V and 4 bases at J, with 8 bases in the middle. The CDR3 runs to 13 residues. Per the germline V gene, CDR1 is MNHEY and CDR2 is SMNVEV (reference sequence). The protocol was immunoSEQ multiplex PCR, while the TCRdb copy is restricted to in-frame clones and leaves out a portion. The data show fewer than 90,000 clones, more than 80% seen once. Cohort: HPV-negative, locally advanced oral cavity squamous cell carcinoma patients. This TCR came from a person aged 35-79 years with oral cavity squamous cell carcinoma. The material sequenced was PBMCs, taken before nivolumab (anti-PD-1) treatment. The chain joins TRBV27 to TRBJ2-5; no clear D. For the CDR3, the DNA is TGTGCCAGCAGTTTAGTCTTCGGAGAGACCCAGTACTTC. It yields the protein CASSLVFGETQYF.